This TCR beta chain was captured in a study of blood T cell repertoires in COVID-19. Study in general: COVID-19 samples from acute and convalescent phases originated in the United States, Italy and Spain. Sample material is recorded as cDNA or gDNA derived from T cells, B-cell-depleted T cells, or PBMCs.

Original methodology: Amplifying reference gene primers gave estimates of nucleated cell counts. Here immunoSEQ multiplex PCR was the method, and the copy in TCRdb shows in-frame clones only, minus some. V and J calls and clone size follow that table, whereas D and trimming were derived from the DNA. The sample contains 160,000 or so clones, 90% of which appear only once. Germline lookup yields CDR1 ENHRY and CDR2 SYGVKD. Losses at the gene ends were 6 bases for V and 4 bases for J; bases not matched to a gene: 11. CDR3 size: 15 residues. This sequence was found in a man aged 55 to 70 with active or convalescent COVID-19. Sequences were obtained from peripheral blood. The chain has TRBV10-3 and TRBJ2-7; TRBD2 agrees at 8 bases. CDR3 bases: TGTGCCATCAGGCCCCCTGGCGGGGGGTCGTACGAGCAGTACTTC. Residues: CAIRPPGGGSYEQYF.